This T cell receptor beta chain is drawn from a study of cytomegalovirus exposure and HLA in healthy donors. Study-wide context: HLA-typed donors were the source of 90 million or so unique TCRs, which an early data release held.

V lost 11 bases and J lost 14; bases outside the gene matches: 17. CDR1 and CDR2 (germline): SNHLY, FYNNEI. The CDR3 spans 13 residues. The PCR employed 60 Vbeta primers together with 13 Jbeta primers. Here immunoSEQ multiplex PCR was the method, and the copy in TCRdb shows in-frame clones only, minus some. This table holds some 190,000 clones, over 65% found once. The receptor was derived from a young man in good health and CMV-seronegative. Sequenced input: PBMCs. The chain employs TRBV2 and TRBJ1-2; 10 positions match TRBD1. DNA for the CDR3: TGTGCCGGGGGACAGGGGCGCGAGATACGTGGTACCTTC. It codes for CAGGQGREIRGTF.